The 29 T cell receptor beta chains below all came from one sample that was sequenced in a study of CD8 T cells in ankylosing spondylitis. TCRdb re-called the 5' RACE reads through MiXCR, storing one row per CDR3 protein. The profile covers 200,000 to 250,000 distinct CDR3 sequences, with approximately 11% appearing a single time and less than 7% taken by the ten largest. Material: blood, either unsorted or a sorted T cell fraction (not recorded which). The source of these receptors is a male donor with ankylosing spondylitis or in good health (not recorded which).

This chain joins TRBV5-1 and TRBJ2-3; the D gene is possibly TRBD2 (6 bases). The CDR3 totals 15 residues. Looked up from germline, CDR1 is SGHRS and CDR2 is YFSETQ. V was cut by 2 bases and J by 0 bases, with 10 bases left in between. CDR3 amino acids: CASSLSGTSTDTQYF. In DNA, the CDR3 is TGCGCCAGCAGCTTATCCGGGACTAGCACAGATACGCAGTATTTT.

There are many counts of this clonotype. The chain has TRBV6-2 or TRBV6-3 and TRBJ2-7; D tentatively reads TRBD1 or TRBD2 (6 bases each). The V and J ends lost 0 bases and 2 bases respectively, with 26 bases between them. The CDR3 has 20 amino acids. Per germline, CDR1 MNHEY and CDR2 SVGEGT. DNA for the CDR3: TGTGCCAGCAGTTACTCGATTTCGGATCAGGGGAGGACAGCCACCTACGAGCAGTACTTC. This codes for CASSYSISDQGRTATYEQYF.

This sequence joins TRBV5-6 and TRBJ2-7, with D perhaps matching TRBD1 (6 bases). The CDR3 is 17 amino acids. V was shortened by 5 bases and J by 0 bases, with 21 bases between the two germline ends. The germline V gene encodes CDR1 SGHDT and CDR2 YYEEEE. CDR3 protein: CASSPSWAGTTSYEQYF. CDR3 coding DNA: TGTGCCAGCAGTCCTAGCTGGGCCGGGACAACCTCCTACGAGCAGTACTTC.

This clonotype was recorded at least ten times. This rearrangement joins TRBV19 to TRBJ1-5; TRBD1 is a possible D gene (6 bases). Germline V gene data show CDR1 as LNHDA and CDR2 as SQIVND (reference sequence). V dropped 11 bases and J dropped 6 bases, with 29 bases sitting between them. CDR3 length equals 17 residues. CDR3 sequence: CAHENTVQGLRGQPQHF. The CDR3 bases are TGTGCCCACGAGAATACCGTACAGGGTCTTCGGGGTCAGCCCCAGCATTTT. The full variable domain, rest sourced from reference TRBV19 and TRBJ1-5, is DGGITQSPKYLFRKEGQNVTLSCEQNLNHDAMYWYRQDPGQGLRLIYYSQIVNDFQKGDIAEGYSVSREKKESFPLTVTSAQKNPTAFYLCAHENTVQGLRGQPQHFGDGTRLSIL.

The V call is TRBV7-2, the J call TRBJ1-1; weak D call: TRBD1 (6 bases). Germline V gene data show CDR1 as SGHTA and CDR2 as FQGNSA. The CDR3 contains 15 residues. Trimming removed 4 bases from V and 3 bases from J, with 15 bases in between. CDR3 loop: CASSSSGGVDTEAFF. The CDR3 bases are TGTGCCAGCAGCTCCTCCGGGGGCGTGGACACTGAAGCTTTCTTT. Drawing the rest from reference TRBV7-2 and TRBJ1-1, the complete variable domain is GAGVSQSPSNKVTEKGKDVELRCDPISGHTALYWYRQSLGQGLEFLIYFQGNSAPDKSGLPSDRFSAERTGGSVSTLTIQRTQQEDSAVYLCASSSSGGVDTEAFFGQGTRLTVV.

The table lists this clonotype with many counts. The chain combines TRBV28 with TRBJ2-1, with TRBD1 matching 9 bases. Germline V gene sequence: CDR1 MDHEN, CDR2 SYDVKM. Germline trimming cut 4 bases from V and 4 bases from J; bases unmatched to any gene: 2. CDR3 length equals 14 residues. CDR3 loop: CASSYRGLYNEQFF. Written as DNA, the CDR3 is TGTGCCAGCAGTTACAGGGGGCTTTACAATGAGCAGTTCTTC.

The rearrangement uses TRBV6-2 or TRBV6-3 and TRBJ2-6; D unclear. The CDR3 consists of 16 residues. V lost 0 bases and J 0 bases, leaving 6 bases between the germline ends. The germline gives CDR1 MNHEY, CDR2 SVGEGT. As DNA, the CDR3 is TGTGCCAGCAGTTACTCGGGCAACTCTGGGGCCAACGTCCTGACTTTC. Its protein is CASSYSGNSGANVLTF.

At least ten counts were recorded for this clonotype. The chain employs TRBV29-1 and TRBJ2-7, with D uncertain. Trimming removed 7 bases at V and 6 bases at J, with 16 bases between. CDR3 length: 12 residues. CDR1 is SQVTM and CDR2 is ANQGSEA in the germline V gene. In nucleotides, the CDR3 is TGCAGCGGTGGGTTCGTTGGTTCCGAGCAGTACTTC. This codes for CSGGFVGSEQYF.

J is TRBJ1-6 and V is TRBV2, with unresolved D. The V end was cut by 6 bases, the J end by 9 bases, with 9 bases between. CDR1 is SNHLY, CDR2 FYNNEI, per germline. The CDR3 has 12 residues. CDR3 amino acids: CASSLESSPLHF. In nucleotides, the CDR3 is TGTGCCAGCAGCCTGGAGAGTTCACCCCTCCACTTT.

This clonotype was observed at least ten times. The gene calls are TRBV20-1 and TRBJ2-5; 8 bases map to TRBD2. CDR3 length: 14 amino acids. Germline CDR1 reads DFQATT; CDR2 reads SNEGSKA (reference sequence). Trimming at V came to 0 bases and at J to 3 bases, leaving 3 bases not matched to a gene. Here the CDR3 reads CSARDGGAEETQYF. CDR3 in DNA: TGCAGTGCTAGAGACGGGGGGGCGGAAGAGACCCAGTACTTC.

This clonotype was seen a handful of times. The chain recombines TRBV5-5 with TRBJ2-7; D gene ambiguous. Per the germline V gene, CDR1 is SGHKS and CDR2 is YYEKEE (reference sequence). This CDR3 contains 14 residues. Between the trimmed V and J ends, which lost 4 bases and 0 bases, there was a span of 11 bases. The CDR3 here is CASSPGPSSYEQYF. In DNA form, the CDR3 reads TGTGCCAGCAGCCCCGGGCCGAGCTCCTACGAGCAGTACTTC.

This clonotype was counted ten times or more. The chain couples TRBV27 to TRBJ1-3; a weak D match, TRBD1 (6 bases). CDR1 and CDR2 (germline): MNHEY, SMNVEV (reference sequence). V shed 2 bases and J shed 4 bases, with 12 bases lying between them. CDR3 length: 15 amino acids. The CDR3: CASSLTGALGNTIYF. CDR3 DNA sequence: TGTGCCAGCAGTTTAACGGGGGCGCTGGGAAACACCATATATTTT.

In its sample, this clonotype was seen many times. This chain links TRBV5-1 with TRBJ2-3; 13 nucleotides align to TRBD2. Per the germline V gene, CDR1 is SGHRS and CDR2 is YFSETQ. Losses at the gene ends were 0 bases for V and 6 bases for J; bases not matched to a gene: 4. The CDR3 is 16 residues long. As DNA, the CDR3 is TGCGCCAGCAGCTTGGGACTAGCGGGGGGCATCGATACGCAGTATTTT. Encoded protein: CASSLGLAGGIDTQYF.

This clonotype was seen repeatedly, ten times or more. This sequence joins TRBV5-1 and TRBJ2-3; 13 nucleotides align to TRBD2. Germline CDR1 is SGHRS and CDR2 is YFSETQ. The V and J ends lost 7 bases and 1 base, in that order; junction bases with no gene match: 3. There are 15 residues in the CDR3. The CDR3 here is CASSGLAGGTDTQYF. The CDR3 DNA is TGCGCCAGCTCAGGACTAGCGGGAGGCACAGATACGCAGTATTTT.

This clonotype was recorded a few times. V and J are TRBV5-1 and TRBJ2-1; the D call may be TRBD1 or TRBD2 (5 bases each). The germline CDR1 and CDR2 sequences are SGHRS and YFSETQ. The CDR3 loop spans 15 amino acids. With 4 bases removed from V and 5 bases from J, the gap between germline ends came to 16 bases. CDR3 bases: TGCGCCAGCAGCGATAGAGGGGCCCGTAACAATGAGCAGTTCTTC. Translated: CASSDRGARNNEQFF.

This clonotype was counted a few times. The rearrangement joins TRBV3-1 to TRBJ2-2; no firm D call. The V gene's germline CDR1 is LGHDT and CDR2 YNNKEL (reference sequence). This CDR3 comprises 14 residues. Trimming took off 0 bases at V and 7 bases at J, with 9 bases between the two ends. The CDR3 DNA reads TGTGCCAGCAGCCAAGACCTTCGAAGCGGGGAGCTGTTTTTT. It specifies CASSQDLRSGELFF.

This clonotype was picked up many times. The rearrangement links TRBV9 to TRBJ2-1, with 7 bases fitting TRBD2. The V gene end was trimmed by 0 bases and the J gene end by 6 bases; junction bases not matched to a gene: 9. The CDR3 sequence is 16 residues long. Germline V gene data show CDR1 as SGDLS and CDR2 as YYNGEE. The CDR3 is CASSVGIGAGFNEQFF. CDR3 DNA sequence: TGTGCCAGCAGCGTAGGGATAGGAGCGGGGTTCAATGAGCAGTTCTTC. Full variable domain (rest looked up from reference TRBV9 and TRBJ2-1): DSGVTQTPKHLITATGQRVTLRCSPRSGDLSVYWYQQSLDQGLQFLIQYYNGEERAKGNILERFSAQQFPDLHSELNLSSLELGDSALYFCASSVGIGAGFNEQFFGPGTRLTVL.

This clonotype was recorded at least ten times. This chain's CDR3 is CASSQDGLYGYTF. The CDR3 DNA follows: TGCGCCAGCAGCCAAGACGGGCTCTATGGCTACACCTTC. The chain combines TRBV4-1 with TRBJ1-2; D call uncertain. This CDR3 has 13 amino acids. Germline V gives CDR1 MGHRA, CDR2 YSYEKL. Trimming pared 0 bases from V and 4 bases from J, leaving 6 bases between.

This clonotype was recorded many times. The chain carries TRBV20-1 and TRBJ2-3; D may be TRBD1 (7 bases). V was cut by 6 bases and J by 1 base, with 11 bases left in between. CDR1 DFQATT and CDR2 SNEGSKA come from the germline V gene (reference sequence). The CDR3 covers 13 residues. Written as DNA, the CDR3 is TGCAGTGCCCAGGGGGGTCGCACAGATACGCAGTATTTT. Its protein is CSAQGGRTDTQYF.

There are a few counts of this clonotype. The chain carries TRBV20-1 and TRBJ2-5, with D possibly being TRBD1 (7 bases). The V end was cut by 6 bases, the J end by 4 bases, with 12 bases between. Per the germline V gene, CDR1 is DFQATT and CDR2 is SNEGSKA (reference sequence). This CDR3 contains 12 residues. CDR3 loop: CSAQGGGETQYF. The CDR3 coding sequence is TGCAGTGCCCAGGGGGGAGGAGAGACCCAGTACTTC.

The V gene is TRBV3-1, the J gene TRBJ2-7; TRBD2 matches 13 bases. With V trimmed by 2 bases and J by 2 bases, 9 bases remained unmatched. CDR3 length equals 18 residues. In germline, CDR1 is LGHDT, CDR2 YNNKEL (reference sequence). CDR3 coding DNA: TGTGCCAGCAGCCAACCGGGACTAGCGGGACCATTCCCCTACGAGCAGTACTTC. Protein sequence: CASSQPGLAGPFPYEQYF.

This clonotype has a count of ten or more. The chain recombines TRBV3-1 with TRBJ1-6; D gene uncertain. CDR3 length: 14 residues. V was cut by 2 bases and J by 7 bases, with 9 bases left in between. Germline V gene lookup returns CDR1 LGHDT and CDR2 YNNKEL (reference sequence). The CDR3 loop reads CASSQLALNSPLHF. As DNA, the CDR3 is TGTGCCAGCAGCCAACTTGCCTTAAATTCACCCCTCCACTTT.

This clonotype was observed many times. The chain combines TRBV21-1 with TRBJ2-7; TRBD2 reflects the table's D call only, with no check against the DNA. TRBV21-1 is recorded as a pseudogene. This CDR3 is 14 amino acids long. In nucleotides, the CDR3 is TGTGCCAGCAACGAGGGTATAGAATCCTACGAGCAGTACTTC. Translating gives CASNEGIESYEQYF.

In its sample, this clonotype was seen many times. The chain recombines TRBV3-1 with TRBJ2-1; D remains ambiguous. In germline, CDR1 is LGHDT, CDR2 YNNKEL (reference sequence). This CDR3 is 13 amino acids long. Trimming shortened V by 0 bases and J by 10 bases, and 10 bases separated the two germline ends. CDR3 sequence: CASSQESWGEQFF. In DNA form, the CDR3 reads TGTGCCAGCAGCCAAGAATCGTGGGGAGAGCAGTTCTTC.

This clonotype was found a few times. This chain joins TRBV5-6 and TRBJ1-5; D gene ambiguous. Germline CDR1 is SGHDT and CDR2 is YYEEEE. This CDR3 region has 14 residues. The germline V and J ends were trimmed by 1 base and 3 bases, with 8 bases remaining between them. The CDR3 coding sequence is TGTGCCAGCAGCTTGTCCAGGACCAATCAGCCCCAGCATTTT. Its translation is CASSLSRTNQPQHF.

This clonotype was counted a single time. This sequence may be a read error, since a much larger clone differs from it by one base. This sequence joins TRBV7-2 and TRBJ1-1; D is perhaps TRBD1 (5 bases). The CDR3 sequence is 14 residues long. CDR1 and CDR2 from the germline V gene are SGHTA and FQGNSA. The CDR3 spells CASSLVRLDTAAFF. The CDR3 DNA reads TGTGCCAGCAGCTTAGTTAGGCTGGACACTGCAGCTTTCTTT.

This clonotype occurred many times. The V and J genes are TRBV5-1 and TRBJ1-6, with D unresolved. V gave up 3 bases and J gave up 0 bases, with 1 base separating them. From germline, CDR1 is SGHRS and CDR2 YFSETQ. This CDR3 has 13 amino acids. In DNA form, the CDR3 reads TGCGCCAGCAGCTACTCCTATAATTCACCCCTCCACTTT. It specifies CASSYSYNSPLHF.

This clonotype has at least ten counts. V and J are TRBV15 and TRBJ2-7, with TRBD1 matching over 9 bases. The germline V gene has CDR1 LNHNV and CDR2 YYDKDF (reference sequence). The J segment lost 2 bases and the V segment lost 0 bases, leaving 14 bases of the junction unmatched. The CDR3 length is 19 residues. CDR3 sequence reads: CATSRDWAPGTGKTYEQYF. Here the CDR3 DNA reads TGTGCCACCAGCAGAGATTGGGCCCCCGGGACAGGGAAGACCTACGAGCAGTACTTC.

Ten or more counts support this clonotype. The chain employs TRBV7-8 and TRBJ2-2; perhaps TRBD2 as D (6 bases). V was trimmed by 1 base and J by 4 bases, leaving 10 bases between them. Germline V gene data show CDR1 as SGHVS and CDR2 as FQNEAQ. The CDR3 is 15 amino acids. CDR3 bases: TGTGCCAGCAGCTTAGAATGGGACTTCACCGGGGAGCTGTTTTTT. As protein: CASSLEWDFTGELFF.